What follows are 18 T cell receptor beta chains derived from one specimen sequenced in a study of CD8 T cells in ankylosing spondylitis. Broader study findings: A motif in TCR beta, a set of several highly homologous variants, appeared characteristic of ankylosing spondylitis blood.

These receptors have no known antigen. TCRdb reprocessed the 5' RACE reads with MiXCR, giving one entry per CDR3 protein. Of about 210,000 distinct CDR3 sequences in the sample, about 7% were seen once. What was sequenced was blood, either unsorted or a sorted T cell fraction (not recorded which). These receptors originate from a male donor with ankylosing spondylitis.

This clonotype has a count of ten or more. The genes are TRBV6-5 and TRBJ2-1; 16 positions agree with TRBD2. From germline, CDR1 is MNHEY and CDR2 SVGAGI. V lost 2 bases and J lost 10; bases outside the gene matches: 5. The CDR3 is made up of 16 amino acids. The CDR3 coding sequence is TGTGCCAGCAGTTACACTCCGGGACTAGCGGGAGGGGAGCAGTTCTTC. It encodes CASSYTPGLAGGEQFF.

This clonotype came up many times. The V gene is TRBV5-1, the J gene TRBJ2-7; TRBD1 aligns across 8 bases. Losses at the gene ends were 5 bases for V and 0 bases for J; bases not matched to a gene: 7. CDR1 and CDR2 from the germline V gene are SGHRS and YFSETQ. This CDR3 is built from 15 residues. CDR3 sequence reads: CASSLGQGRSYEQYF. CDR3 DNA: TGCGCCAGCAGTTTAGGACAGGGACGCTCCTACGAGCAGTACTTC.

Ten or more counts support this clonotype. The chain is built from TRBV29-1 and TRBJ2-1; D unresolved. The CDR3 is 13 amino acids. V was clipped by 0 bases and J by 3 bases, with 6 bases between them. Germline CDR1 SQVTM, CDR2 ANQGSEA. CDR3 amino acids: CSVEDRLYNEQFF. CDR3 in DNA: TGCAGCGTTGAAGATCGTCTCTACAATGAGCAGTTCTTC.

In this sample, this clonotype turned up once. A single base separates this from a much larger clone, so it may be a read error. V gene TRBV14 combines with J gene TRBJ1-1; D remains unclear. Germline CDR1 SGHDN, CDR2 FVKESK. The CDR3 has 13 residues. Trimming removed 1 base from V and 0 bases from J, with 3 bases in between. The CDR3 loop reads CASSQALNTEAFF. The CDR3 DNA is TGTGCCAGCAGCCAAGCACTGAACACTGAAGCTTTCTTT.

The sample holds many counts of this clonotype. This rearrangement joins TRBV7-8 to TRBJ2-3; weak D call: TRBD2 (5 bases). Between the trimmed V and J ends, which lost 0 bases and 0 bases, there was a span of 22 bases. Germline CDR1 reads SGHVS; CDR2 reads FQNEAQ. The CDR3 spans 20 residues. In DNA, the CDR3 is TGTGCCAGCAGCTTAGCCGGGATACACTATGAAAGCTTTAGCACAGATACGCAGTATTTT. Amino acid sequence: CASSLAGIHYESFSTDTQYF.

The chain couples TRBV7-9 to TRBJ2-7; either TRBD1 or TRBD2 may fit D (5 bases each). Between the trimmed V and J ends, which lost 5 bases and 4 bases, there was a span of 18 bases. In germline, CDR1 is SEHNR, CDR2 FQNEAQ (reference sequence). The CDR3 covers 15 residues. CDR3 in amino acids: CASSLRDRDTYEQYF. The CDR3 nucleotides are TGTGCCAGCAGCCTACGGGACCGGGATACGTACGAGCAGTACTTC.

About this clonotype itself: This may come from a read error, since a much larger clone is one base off. The genes are TRBV7-9 and TRBJ2-7; 12 bases agree with TRBD1. Germline loops: CDR1 SEHNR, CDR2 FQNEAQ (reference sequence). This CDR3 region has 17 residues. The DNA of the CDR3 is TGTACCAGCAGCCCCGGGACAGGGGGCTCAAGCTCCTACGAGCAGTACTTC. It translates to CTSSPGTGGSSSYEQYF.

The chain has TRBV27 and TRBJ2-7; TRBD1 is a possible D gene (5 bases). The germline CDR1 and CDR2 sequences are MNHEY and SMNVEV (reference sequence). Trimming pared 6 bases from V and 0 bases from J, leaving 15 bases between. The CDR3 sequence is 15 residues long. The CDR3, as DNA: TGTGCCAGCAGGGGGCGCAAATCTAGCTCCTACGAGCAGTACTTC. Translating it yields CASRGRKSSSYEQYF.

This clonotype has a count of ten or more. V gene TRBV20-1 combines with J gene TRBJ2-7, with D perhaps TRBD2 (6 bases). The CDR3 is made up of 14 amino acids. Germline-derived CDR1 and CDR2 are DFQATT and SNEGSKA (reference sequence). Between the trimmed V and J ends, which lost 0 bases and 2 bases, there was a span of 11 bases. Here the CDR3 DNA reads TGCAGTGCTAGAGACCGGGACTCAACCTACGAGCAGTACTTC. Amino acid sequence: CSARDRDSTYEQYF.

This clonotype was counted only a few times. The CDR3 DNA reads as TGTGCCAGCAGCTTGGTACGGGGGGATACTGAAGCTTTCTTT. Translated: CASSLVRGDTEAFF. V usage is TRBV5-5 and J usage is TRBJ1-1; D is perhaps TRBD1 (5 bases). The CDR3 is 14 residues long. V shed 0 bases and J shed 5 bases, with 11 bases lying between them. CDR1 and CDR2 from the germline V gene are SGHKS and YYEKEE (reference sequence).

This clonotype was found many times. This chain joins TRBV7-8 and TRBJ2-5, with 8 bases that match TRBD1. The length of the CDR3 is 18 residues. Trimming cost V 2 bases and J 3 bases; bases outside gene matches: 14. Germline V gene data show CDR1 as SGHVS and CDR2 as FQNEAQ. In nucleotides, the CDR3 is TGTGCCAGCAGCTTACAGGGGGCGAGGGATCGGTGGGAAGAGACCCAGTACTTC. Amino acids: CASSLQGARDRWEETQYF.

This clonotype has a count of ten or more. This rearrangement joins TRBV4-3 to TRBJ2-7; 8 bases align to TRBD1. Germline V gene lookup returns CDR1 LGHNA and CDR2 YSLEER. J gave up 2 bases and V 0 bases, and 9 bases lay outside the gene matches. The CDR3 consists of 17 residues. CDR3 nucleotides: TGCGCCAGCAGCCAAGACCCGTCCGGGACAGGAACCTACGAGCAGTACTTC. This translates into CASSQDPSGTGTYEQYF.

This clonotype has at least ten counts. The chain combines TRBV28 with TRBJ2-1; 9 nucleotides align to TRBD2. The germline V gene has CDR1 MDHEN and CDR2 SYDVKM. The CDR3 has 15 residues. Losses at the gene ends were 6 bases for V and 5 bases for J; bases not matched to a gene: 8. The CDR3 DNA follows: TGTGCCAGCAGCCTAACTAGCGGGCCGAACAATGAGCAGTTCTTC. Its protein product is CASSLTSGPNNEQFF.

This clonotype was picked up many times. The chain employs TRBV4-3 and TRBJ1-4; possibly TRBD1 for D (5 bases). V was cut by 0 bases and J by 4 bases, with 9 bases left in between. The CDR3 spans 15 residues. CDR1 and CDR2 from the germline V gene are LGHNA and YSLEER. CDR3 DNA: TGCGCCAGCAGCCAAGATTGGGGGTATAATGAAAAACTGTTTTTT. It encodes CASSQDWGYNEKLFF.

This clonotype was detected only a few times. This chain uses TRBV4-1 with TRBJ2-6; perhaps TRBD1 as D (5 bases). The V end lost 3 bases, the J end lost 4 bases, and 19 bases lay between the germline ends. This CDR3 contains 18 residues. Germline assignment: CDR1 MGHRA and CDR2 YSYEKL. The CDR3 sequence is CASSHMTGSGIGANVLTF. The DNA of the CDR3 is TGCGCCAGCAGCCATATGACTGGCTCAGGGATCGGGGCCAACGTCCTGACTTTC.

This clonotype was seen repeatedly, ten times or more. The rearrangement joins TRBV5-6 to TRBJ2-5; D remains unclear. This CDR3 has 14 residues. The V and J ends lost 0 bases and 6 bases respectively, with 12 bases between them. Germline loops: CDR1 SGHDT, CDR2 YYEEEE. The CDR3 protein is CASSLERTFKTQYF. Written as DNA, the CDR3 is TGTGCCAGCAGCTTGGAACGGACCTTCAAGACCCAGTACTTC.

This chain joins TRBV5-1 and TRBJ2-7, with D possibly being TRBD1 or TRBD2 (5 bases each). The V gene lost 0 bases and the J gene lost 2 bases, with 15 bases spanning the gap. The CDR3 contains 16 residues. Germline V gene lookup returns CDR1 SGHRS and CDR2 YFSETQ. DNA of the CDR3: TGCGCCAGCAGCTTGGTGCCGGTCGGGACCGCCTACGAGCAGTACTTC. Amino acids: CASSLVPVGTAYEQYF.

This clonotype was recorded at least ten times. The chain carries TRBV11-2 and TRBJ1-1, with D perhaps TRBD1 (6 bases). Trimming left V 5 bases short and J 0 bases short, with 13 bases between. Germline V gene sequence: CDR1 SGHAT, CDR2 FQNNGV. CDR3 length: 15 amino acids. The CDR3: CASSPRTAVNTEAFF. The DNA for the CDR3 is TGTGCCAGCAGCCCTAGGACAGCCGTGAACACTGAAGCTTTCTTT.